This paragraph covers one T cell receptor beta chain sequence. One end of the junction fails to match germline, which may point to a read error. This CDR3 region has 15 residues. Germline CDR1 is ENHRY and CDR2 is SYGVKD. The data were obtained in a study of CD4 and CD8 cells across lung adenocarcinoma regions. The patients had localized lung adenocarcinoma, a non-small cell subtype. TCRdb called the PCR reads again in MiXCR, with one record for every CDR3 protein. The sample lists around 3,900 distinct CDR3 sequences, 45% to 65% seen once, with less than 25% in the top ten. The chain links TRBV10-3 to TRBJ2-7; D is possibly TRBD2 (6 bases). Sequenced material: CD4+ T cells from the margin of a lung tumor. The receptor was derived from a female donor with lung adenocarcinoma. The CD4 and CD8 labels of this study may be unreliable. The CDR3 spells CASSESGGEAYEQYF. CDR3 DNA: TGTGCCAGCAGTGAGTCTGGAGGGGAGGCATACGAGCAGTACTTC.